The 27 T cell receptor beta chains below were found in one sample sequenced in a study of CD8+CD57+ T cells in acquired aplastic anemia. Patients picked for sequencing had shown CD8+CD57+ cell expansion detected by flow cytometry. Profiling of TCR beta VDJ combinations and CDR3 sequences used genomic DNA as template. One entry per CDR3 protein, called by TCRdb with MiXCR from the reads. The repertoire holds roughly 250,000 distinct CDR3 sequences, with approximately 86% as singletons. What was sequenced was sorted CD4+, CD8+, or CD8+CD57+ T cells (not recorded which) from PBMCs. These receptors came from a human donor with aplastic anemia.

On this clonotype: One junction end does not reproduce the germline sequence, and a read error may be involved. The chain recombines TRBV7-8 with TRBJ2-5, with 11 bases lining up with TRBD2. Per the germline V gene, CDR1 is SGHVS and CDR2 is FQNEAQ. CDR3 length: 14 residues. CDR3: CASRLAGGPDTQYF. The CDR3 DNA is TGTGCTAGCAGATTAGCGGGGGGGCCAGATACGCAGTATTTC.

The CDR3 DNA sequence: TGTGCCAGCAGCGTAGATGCAGGGACGTACTATGGCTACACCTTC. Translation: CASSVDAGTYYGYTF. This chain joins TRBV9 and TRBJ1-2; a weak D match, TRBD1 (5 bases). The CDR3 covers 15 residues. Germline V lookup: CDR1 SGDLS, CDR2 YYNGEE. The V end was cut by 0 bases, the J end by 3 bases, with 12 bases between.

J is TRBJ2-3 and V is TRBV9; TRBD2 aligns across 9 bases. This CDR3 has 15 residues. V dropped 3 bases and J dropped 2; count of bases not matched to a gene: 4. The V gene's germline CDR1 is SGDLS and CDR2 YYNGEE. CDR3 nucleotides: TGTGCCAGCAGCGAGCGGGAGGCCTACACAGATACGCAGTATTTT. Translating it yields CASSEREAYTDTQYF.

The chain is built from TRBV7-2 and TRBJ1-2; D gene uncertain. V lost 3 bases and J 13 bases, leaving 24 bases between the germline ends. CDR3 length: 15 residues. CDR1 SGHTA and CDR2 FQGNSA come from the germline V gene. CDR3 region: CASSFTADATARSTF. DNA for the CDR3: TGTGCCAGCAGCTTTACAGCAGACGCCACAGCCCGTTCCACCTTC.

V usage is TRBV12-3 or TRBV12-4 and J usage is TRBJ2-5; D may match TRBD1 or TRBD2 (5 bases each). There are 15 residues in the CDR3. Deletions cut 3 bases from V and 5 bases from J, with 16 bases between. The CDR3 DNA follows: TGTGCCAGCAGTTTTGGGACGGGGTCCGCCGAGACCCAGTACTTC. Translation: CASSFGTGSAETQYF.

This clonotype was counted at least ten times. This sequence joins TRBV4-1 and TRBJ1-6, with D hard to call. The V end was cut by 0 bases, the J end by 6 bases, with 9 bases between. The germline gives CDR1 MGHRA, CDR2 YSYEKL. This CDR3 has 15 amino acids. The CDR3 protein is CASSQEGHSNSPLHF. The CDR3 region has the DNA TGCGCCAGCAGCCAAGAGGGCCATAGTAATTCACCCCTCCACTTT.

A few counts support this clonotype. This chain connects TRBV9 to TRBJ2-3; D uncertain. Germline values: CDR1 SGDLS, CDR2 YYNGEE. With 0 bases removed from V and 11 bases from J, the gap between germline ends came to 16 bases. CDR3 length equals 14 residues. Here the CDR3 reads CASSVGTARNQQYF. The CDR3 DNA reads TGTGCCAGCAGCGTAGGGACCGCCCGAAATCAGCAGTATTTT. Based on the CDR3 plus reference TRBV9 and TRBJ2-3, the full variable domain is DSGVTQTPKHLITATGQRVTLRCSPRSGDLSVYWYQQSLDQGLQFLIQYYNGEERAKGNILERFSAQQFPDLHSELNLSSLELGDSALYFCASSVGTARNQQYFGPGTRLTVL.

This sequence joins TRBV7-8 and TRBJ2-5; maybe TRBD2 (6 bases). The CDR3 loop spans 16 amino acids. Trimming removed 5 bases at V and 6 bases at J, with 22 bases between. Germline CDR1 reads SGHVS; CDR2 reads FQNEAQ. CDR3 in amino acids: CASSVAGGPDTQTQYF. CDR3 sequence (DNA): TGTGCCAGCAGCGTCGCCGGAGGGCCCGATACACAGACCCAGTACTTC.

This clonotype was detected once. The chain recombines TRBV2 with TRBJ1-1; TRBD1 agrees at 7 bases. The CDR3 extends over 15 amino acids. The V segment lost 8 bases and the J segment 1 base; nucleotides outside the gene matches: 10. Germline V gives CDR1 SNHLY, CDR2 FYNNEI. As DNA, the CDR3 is TGTGCCAGCGGGGTAGATCGGACAGGGAACACTGAAGCTTTCTTT. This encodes CASGVDRTGNTEAFF.

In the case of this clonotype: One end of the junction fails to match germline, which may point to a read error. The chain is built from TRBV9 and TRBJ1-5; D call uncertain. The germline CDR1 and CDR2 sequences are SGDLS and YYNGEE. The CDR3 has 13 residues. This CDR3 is CASSLQADTQYFF. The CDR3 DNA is TGTGCCAGCAGTTTGCAGGCGGATACGCAGTATTTTTTT.

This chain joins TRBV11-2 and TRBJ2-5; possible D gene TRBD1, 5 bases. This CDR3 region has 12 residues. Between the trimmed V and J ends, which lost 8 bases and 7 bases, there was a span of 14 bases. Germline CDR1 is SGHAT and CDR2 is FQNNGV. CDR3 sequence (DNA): TGTGCCAGCCAGTGGGATAGGGGGACCCAGTACTTC. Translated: CASQWDRGTQYF.

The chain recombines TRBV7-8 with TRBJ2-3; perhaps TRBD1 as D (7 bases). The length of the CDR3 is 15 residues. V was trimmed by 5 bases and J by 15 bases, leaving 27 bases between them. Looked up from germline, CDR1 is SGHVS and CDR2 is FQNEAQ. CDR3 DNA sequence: TGTGCCAGCAGCCCAACTCGAGGCGGGACAGCCCTTTCCTATTTT. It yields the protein CASSPTRGGTALSYF.

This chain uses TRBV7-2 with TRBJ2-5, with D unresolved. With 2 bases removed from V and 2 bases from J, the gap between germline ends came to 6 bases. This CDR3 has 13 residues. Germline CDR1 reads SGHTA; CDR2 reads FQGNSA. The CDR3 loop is CASSLSQQETQYF. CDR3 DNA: TGTGCCAGCAGCTTAAGTCAGCAAGAGACCCAGTACTTC.

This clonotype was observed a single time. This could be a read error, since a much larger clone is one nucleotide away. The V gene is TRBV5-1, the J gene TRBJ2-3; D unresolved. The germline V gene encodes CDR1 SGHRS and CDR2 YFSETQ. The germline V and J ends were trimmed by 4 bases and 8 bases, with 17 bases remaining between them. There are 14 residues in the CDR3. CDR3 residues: CASSDYGINTTQYF. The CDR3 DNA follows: TGCGCCAGCAGCGATTACGGCATCAACACTACGCAGTATTTT.

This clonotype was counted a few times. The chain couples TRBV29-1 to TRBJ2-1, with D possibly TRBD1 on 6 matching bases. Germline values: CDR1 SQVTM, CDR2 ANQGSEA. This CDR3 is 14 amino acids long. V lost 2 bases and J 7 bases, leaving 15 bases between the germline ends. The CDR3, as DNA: TGCAGCGTTGAATCTTTGGTCCAGGGGAATGAGCAGTTCTTC. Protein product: CSVESLVQGNEQFF.

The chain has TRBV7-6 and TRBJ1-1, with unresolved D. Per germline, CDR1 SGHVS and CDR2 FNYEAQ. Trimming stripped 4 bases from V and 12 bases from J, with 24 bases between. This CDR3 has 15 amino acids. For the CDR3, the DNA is TGTGCCAGCAGCTGGGCTAGCGGGCGGGGTCAGGAGACTTTCTTT. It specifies CASSWASGRGQETFF. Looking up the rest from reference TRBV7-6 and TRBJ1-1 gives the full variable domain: GAGVSQSPRYKVTKRGQDVALRCDPISGHVSLYWYRQALGQGPEFLTYFNYEAQQDKSGLPNDRFSAERPEGSISTLTIQRTEQRDSAMYRCASSWASGRGQETFFGQGTRLTVV.

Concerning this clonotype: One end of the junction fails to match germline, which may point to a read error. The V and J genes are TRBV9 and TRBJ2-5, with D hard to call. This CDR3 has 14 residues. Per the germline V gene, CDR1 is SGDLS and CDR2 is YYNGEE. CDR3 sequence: CASSGDPFRAPTNF. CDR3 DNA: TGTGCCAGCAGCGGAGACCCCTTCAGAGCTCCTACAAACTTC.

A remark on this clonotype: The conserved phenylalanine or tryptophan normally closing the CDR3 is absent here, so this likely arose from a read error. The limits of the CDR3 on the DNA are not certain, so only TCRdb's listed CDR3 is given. The CDR3 loop is CASSLAGIPDTFY. The genes are TRBV7-2 and TRBJ2-1; the tabulated D call, TRBD2, remains unverified against the DNA. The CDR3 adds up to 13 amino acids, both ends counted. Germline values: CDR1 SGHTA, CDR2 FQGNSA.

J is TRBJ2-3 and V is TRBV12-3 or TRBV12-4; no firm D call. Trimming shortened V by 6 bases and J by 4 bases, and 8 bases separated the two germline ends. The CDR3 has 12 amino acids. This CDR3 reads CASRKGSDTQYF. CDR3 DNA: TGTGCCAGCAGAAAAGGGTCAGATACGCAGTATTTT.

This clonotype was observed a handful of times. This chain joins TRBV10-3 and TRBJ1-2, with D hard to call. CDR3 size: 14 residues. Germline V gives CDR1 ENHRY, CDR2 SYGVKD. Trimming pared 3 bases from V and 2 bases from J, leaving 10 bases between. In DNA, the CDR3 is TGTGCCATCAGTGACGGTCGACGGAACTATGGCTACACCTTC. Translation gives CAISDGRRNYGYTF.

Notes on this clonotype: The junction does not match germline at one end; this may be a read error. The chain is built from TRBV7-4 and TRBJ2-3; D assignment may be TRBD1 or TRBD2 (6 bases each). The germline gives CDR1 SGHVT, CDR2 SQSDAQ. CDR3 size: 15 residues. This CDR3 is CASSVQGLCTGTQYF. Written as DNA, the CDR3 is TGTGCCAGCAGCGTACAGGGACTCTGCACAGGTACGCAGTATTTT.

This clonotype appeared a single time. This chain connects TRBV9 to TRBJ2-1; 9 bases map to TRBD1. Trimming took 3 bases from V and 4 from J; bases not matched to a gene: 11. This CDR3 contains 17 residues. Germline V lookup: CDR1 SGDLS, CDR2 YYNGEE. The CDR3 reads CASSAGGGTGSYNEQFF. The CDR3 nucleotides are TGTGCCAGCAGCGCCGGTGGGGGGACAGGGTCATACAATGAGCAGTTCTTC.

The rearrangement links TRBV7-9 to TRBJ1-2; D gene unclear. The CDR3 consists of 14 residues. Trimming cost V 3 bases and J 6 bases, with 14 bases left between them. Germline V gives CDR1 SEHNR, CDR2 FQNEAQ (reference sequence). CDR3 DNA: TGTGCCAGCAGCTTCGCTACGTCGTACGATGGCTACACCTTC. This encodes CASSFATSYDGYTF.

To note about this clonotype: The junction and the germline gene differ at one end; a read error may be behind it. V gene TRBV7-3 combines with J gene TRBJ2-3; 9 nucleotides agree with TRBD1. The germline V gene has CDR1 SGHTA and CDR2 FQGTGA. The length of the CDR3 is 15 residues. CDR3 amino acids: CASCVGGQGIDKQYF. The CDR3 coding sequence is TGTGCCAGCTGCGTAGGGGGACAGGGCATTGATAAGCAGTATTTT.

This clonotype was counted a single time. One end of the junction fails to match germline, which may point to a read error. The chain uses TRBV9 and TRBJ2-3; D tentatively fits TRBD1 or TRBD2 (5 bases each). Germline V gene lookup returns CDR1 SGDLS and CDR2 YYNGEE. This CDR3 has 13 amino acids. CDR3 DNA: TGTGCCAGCGGGGGAGCTGGCACAATTACGTACTTTTTT. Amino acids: CASGGAGTITYFF.

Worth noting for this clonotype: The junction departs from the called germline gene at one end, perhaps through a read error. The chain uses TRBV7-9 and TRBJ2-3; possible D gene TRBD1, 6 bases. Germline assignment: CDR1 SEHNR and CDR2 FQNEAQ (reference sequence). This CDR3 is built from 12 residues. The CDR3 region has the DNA TGTGCCAGCAGCTTAGGGACAGATACGGAGTATTTT. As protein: CASSLGTDTEYF.

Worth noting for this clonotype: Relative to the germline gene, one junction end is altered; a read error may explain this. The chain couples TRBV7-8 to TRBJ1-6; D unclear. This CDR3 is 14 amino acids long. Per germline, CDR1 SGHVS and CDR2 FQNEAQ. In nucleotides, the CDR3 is TGTGCCAGCAGCATGTCGAGCTCCGGGGAGCTGTTTTTTTTT. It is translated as CASSMSSSGELFFF. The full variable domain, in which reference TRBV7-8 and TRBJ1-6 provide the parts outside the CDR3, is GAGVSQSPRYKVAKRGQDVALRCDPISGHVSLFWYQQALGQGPEFLTYFQNEAQLDKSGLPSDRFFAERPEGSVSTLKIQRTQQEDSAVYLCASSMSSSGELFFFGNGTRLTVT.